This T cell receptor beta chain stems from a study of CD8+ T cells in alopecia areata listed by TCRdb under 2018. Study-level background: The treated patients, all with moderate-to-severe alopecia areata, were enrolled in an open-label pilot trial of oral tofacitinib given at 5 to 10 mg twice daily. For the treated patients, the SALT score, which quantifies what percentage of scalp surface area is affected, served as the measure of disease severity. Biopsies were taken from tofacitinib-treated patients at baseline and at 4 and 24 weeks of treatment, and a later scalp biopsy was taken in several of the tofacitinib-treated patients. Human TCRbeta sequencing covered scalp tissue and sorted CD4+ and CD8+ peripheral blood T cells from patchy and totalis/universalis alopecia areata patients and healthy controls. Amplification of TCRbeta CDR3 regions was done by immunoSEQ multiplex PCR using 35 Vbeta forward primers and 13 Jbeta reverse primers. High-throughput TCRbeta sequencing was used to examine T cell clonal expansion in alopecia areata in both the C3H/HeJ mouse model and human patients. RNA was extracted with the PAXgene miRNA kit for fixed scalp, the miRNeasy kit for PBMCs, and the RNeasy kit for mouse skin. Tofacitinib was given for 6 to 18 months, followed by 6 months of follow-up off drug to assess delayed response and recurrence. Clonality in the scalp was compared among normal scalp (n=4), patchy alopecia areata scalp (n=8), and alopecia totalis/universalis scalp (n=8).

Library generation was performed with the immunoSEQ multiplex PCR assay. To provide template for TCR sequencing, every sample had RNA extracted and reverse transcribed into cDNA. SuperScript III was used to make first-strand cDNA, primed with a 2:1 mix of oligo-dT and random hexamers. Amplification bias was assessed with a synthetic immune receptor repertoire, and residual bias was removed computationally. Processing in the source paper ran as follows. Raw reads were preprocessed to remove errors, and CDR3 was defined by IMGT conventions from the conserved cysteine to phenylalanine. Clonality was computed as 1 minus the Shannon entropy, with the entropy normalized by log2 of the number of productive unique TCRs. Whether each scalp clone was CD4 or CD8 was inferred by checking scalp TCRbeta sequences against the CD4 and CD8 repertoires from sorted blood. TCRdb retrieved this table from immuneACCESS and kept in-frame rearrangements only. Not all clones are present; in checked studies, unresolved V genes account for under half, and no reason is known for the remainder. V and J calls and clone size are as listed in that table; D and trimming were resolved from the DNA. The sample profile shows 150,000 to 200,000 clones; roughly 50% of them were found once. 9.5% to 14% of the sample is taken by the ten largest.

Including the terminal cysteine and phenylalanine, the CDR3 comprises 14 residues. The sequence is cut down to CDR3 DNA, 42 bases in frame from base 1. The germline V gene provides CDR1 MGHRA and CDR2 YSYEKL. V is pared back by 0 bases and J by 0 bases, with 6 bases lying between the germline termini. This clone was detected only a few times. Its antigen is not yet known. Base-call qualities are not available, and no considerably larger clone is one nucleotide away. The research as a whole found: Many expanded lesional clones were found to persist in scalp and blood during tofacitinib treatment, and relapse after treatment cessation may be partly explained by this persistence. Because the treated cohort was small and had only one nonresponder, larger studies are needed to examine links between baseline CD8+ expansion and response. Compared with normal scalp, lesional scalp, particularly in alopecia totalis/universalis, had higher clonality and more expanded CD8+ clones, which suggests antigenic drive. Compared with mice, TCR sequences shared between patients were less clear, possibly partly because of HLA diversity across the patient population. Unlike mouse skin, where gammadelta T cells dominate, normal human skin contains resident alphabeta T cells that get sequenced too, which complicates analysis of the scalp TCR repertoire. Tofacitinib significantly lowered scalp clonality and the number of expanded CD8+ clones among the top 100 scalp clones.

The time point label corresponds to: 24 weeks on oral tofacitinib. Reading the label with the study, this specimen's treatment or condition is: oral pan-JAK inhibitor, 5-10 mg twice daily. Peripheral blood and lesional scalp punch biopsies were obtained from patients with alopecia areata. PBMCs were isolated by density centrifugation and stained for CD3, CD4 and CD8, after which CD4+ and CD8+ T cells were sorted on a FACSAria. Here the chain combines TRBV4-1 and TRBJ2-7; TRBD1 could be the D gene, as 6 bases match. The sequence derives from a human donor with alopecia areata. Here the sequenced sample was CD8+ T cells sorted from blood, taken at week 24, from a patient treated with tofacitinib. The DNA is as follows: TGCGCCAGCAGCCAAGAGGACAGCTCCTACGAGCAGTACTTC. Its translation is CASSQEDSSYEQYF.